The T cell receptor beta chain under discussion was sequenced for a study of Ad26.COV2.S vaccination and SARS-CoV-2 variants. Germline V gene sequence: CDR1 SGHDN, CDR2 FVKESK. The CDR3 extends over 15 amino acids. The junction had 9 bases not matched to a gene; V was cut back by 4 bases and J by 7 bases. The table came from immunoSEQ multiplex PCR; TCRdb's copy has only in-frame clones and leaves some out. This sample has about 350,000 clones; roughly 94% occur once, and the top ten carry around 4.2%. The chain has TRBV14 and TRBJ2-7; 11 nucleotides line up with TRBD1. The clonotype was recovered from a human donor who had recovered from COVID-19. The sequences come from peripheral blood, collected after recovery from COVID-19. CDR3 loop: CASSPKDRGRGEQYF. The CDR3 bases are TGTGCCAGCAGCCCTAAGGACAGGGGGCGAGGGGAGCAGTACTTC.